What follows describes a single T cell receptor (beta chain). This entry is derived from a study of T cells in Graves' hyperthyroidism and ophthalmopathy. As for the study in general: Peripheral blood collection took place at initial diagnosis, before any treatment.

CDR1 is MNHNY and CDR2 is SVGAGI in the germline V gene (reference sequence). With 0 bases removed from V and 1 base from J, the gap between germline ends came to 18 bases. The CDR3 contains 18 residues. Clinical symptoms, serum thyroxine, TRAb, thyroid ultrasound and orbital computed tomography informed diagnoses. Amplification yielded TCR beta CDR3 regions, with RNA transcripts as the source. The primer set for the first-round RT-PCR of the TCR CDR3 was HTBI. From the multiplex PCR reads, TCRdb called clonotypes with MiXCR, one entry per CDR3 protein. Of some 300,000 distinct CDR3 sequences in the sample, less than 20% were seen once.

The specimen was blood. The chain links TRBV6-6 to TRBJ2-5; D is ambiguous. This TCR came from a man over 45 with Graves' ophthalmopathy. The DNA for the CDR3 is TGTGCCAGCAGTTACTCGAAAACAGTAGGCTTAATCCAAGAGACCCAGTACTTC. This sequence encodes CASSYSKTVGLIQETQYF.